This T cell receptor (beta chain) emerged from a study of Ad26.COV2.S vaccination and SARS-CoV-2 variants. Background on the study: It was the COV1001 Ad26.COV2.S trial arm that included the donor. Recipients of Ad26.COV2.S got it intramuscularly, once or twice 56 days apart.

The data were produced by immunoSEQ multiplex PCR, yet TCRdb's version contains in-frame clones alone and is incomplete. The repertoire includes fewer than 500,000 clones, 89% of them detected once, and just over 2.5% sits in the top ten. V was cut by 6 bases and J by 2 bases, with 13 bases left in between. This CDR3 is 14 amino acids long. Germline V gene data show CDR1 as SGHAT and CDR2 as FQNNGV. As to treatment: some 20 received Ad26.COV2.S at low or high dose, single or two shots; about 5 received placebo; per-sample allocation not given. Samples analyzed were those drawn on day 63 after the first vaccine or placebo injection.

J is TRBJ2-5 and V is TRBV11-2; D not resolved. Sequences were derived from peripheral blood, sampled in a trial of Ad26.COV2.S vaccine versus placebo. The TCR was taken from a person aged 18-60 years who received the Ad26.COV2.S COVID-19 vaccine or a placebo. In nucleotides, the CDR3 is TGTGCCAGCAGACCTGGACGGTTGCAAGAGACCCAGTACTTC. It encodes CASRPGRLQETQYF.